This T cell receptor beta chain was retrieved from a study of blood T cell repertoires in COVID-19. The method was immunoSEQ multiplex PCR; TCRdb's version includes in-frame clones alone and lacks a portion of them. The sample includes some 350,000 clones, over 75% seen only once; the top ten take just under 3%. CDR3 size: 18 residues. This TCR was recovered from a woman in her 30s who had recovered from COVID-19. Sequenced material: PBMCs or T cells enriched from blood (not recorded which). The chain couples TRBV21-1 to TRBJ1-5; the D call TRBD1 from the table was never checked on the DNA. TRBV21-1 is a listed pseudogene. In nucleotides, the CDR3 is TGTGCCAGCAGGGTCGGCGGCAGGGTTCGGCTTGGCAATCAGCCCCAGCATTTT. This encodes CASRVGGRVRLGNQPQHF.